This T cell receptor (beta chain) was identified during a study of T cell responses to AZD1222 COVID-19 vaccine. CDR1 is SNHLY, CDR2 FYNNEI, per germline. With V trimmed by 3 bases and J by 1 base, 4 bases remained unmatched. This CDR3 spans 15 amino acids. The table came from immunoSEQ multiplex PCR; TCRdb's copy has only in-frame clones and leaves some out. The sample holds around 30,000 clones; over 85% are singletons and the top ten take 8% to 9%. Source: peripheral blood, taken on day 0 of AZD1222 vaccination. The chain recombines TRBV2 with TRBJ2-3, with 7 bases matching TRBD2. This receptor was taken from an adult in good health. This CDR3 reads CASSDGTIRTDTQYF. The CDR3 DNA follows: TGTGCCAGCAGTGACGGGACTATCCGCACAGATACGCAGTATTTT.